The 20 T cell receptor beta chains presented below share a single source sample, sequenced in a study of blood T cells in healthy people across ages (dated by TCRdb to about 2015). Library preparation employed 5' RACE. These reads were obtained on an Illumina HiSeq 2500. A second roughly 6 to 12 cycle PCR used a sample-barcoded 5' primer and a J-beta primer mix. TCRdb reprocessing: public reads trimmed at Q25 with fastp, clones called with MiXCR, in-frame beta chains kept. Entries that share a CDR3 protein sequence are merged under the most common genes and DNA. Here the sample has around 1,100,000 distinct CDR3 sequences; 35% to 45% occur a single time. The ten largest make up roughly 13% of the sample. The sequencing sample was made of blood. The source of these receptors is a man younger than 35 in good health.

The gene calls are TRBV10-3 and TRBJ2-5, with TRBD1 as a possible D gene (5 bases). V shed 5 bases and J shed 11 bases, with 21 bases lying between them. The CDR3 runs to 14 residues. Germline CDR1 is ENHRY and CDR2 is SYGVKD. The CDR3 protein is CAISPRQGSNEQYF. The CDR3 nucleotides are TGTGCCATCAGTCCTCGCCAGGGTAGCAATGAGCAGTACTTC.

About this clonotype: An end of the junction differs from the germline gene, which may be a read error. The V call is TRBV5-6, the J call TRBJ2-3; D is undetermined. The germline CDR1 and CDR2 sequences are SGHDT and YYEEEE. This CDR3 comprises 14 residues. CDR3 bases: TGTGCCGGCAGCTCCTGGCCTGTCACAGATACGCAGTATTTT. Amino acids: CAGSSWPVTDTQYF.

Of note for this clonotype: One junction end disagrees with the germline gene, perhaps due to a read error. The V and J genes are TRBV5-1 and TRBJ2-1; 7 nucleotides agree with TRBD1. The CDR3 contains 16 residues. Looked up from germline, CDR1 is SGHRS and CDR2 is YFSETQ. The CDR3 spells CAGSFSPGQIHNEQFF. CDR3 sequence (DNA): TGCGCCGGCAGCTTTTCCCCGGGACAGATCCACAATGAGCAGTTCTTC. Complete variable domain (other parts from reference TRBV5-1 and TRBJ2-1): KAGVTQTPRYLIKTRGQQVTLSCSPISGHRSVSWYQQTPGQGLQFLFEYFSETQRNKGNFPGRFSGRQFSNSRSEMNVSTLELGDSALYLCAGSFSPGQIHNEQFFGPGTRLTVL.

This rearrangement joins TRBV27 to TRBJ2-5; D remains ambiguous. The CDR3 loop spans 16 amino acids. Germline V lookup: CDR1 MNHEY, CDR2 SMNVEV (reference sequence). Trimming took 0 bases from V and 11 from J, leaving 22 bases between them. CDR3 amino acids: CASSLSPGGTASEQYF. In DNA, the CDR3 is TGTGCCAGCAGTTTATCGCCCGGCGGAACAGCGAGTGAGCAGTACTTC.

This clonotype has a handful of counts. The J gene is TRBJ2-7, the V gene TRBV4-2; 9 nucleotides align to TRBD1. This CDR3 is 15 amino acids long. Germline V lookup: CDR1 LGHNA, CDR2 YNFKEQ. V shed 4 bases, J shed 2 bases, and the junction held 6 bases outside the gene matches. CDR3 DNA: TGTGCCAGCAGCCTGCTAGGACAGGGGACCTACGAGCAGTACTTC. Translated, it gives CASSLLGQGTYEQYF.

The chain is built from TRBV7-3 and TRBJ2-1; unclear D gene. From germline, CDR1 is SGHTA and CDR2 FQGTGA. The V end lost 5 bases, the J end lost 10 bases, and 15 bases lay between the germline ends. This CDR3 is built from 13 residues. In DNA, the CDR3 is TGTGCCAGCAGCCTCCGAACCACGACAGAGCAGTTCTTC. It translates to CASSLRTTTEQFF. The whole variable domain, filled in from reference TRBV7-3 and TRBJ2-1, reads GAGVSQTPSNKVTEKGKYVELRCDPISGHTALYWYRQSLGQGPEFLIYFQGTGAADDSGLPNDRFFAVRPEGSVSTLKIQRTERGDSAVYLCASSLRTTTEQFFGPGTRLTVL.

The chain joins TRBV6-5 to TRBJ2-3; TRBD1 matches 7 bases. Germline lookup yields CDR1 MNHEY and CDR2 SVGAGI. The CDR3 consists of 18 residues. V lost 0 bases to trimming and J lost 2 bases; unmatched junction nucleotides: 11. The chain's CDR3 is CASSYSSGRGGDTDTQYF. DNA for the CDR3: TGTGCCAGCAGTTACTCGAGTGGTAGAGGGGGCGACACAGATACGCAGTATTTT.

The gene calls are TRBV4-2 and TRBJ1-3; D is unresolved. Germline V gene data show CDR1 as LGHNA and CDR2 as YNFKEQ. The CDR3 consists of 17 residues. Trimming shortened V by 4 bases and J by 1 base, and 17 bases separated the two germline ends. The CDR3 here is CASSLSPTLESGNTIYF. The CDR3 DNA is TGTGCCAGCAGCCTGTCCCCCACTCTGGAGTCTGGAAACACCATATATTTT.

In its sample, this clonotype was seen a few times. This CDR3 reads CSARGGGGYGYTF. CDR3 bases: TGCAGTGCTAGAGGGGGAGGGGGCTATGGCTACACCTTC. This chain connects TRBV20-1 to TRBJ1-2; the D gene is possibly TRBD1 (6 bases). The CDR3 consists of 13 residues. The germline gives CDR1 DFQATT, CDR2 SNEGSKA (reference sequence). The V and J ends lost 1 base and 4 bases respectively, with 10 bases between them.

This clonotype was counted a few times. The CDR3 coding sequence is TGTGCCAGCAGCTTTATAGCGGGGGGGTCCTACAATGAGCAGTTCTTC. This encodes CASSFIAGGSYNEQFF. V and J are TRBV7-2 and TRBJ2-1; 11 nucleotides agree with TRBD2. This CDR3 is built from 16 residues. Per the germline V gene, CDR1 is SGHTA and CDR2 is FQGNSA. The ends lost 3 bases at V and 1 base at J; junction bases unmatched: 2.

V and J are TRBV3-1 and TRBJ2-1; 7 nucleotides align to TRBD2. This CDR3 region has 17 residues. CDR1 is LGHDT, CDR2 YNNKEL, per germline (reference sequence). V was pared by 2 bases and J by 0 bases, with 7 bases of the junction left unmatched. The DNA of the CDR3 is TGTGCCAGCAGCCAAACCGGGACTACCCGCTCCTACAATGAGCAGTTCTTC. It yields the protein CASSQTGTTRSYNEQFF.

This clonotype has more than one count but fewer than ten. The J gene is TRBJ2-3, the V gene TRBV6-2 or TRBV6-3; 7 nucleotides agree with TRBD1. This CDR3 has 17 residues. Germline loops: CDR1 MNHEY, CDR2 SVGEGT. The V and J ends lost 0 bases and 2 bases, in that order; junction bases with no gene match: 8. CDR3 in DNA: TGTGCCAGCAGTTACTCTGGGAGACAGGGACCCACAGATACGCAGTATTTT. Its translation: CASSYSGRQGPTDTQYF.

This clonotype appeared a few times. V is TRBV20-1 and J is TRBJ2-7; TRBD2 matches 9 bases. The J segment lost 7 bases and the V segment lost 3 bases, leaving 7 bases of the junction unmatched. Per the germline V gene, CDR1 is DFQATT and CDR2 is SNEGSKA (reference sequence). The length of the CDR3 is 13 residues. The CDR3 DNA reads TGCAGTGCTAGCGCTAGCGGGGCGGGGGAGCAGTACTTC. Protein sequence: CSASASGAGEQYF.

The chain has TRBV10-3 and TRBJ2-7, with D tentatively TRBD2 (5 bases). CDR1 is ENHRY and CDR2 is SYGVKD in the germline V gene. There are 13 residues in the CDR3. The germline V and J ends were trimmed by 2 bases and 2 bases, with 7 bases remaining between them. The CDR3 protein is CAISEGRTYEQYF. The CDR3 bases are TGTGCCATCAGTGAGGGGAGAACCTACGAGCAGTACTTC.

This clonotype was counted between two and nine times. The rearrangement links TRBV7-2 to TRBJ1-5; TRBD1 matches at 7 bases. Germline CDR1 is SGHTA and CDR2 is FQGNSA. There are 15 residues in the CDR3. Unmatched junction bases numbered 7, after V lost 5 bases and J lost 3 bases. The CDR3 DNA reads TGTGCCAGCAGCGTTCGGACAGGTGCCAATCAGCCCCAGCATTTT. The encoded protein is CASSVRTGANQPQHF.

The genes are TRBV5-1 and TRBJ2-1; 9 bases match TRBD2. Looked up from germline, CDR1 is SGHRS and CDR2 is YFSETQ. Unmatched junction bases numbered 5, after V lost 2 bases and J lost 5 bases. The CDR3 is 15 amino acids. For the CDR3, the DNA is TGCGCCAGCAGCTTTGTGGTAGCGGGGGACAATGAGCAGTTCTTC. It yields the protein CASSFVVAGDNEQFF.

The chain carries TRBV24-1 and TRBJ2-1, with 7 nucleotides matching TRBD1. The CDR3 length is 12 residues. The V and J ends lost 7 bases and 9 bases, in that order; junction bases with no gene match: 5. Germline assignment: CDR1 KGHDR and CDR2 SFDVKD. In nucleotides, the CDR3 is TGTGCCACCAGCCGAGGGGGCGGTGAGCAGTTCTTC. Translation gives CATSRGGGEQFF.

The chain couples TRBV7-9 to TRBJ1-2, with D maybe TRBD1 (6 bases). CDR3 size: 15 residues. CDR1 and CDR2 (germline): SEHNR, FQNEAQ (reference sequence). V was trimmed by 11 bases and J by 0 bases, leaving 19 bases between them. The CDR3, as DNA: TGTGCCGGCTCCGGAGGACAGTCGACTAACTATGGCTACACCTTC. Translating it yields CAGSGGQSTNYGYTF.

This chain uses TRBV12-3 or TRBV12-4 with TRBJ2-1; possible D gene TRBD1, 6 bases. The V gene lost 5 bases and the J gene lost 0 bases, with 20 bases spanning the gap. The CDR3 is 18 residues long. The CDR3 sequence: CASSPLSRGPLSYNEQFF. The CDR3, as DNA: TGTGCCAGCAGTCCCCTGTCCAGGGGCCCTCTCTCCTACAATGAGCAGTTCTTC.

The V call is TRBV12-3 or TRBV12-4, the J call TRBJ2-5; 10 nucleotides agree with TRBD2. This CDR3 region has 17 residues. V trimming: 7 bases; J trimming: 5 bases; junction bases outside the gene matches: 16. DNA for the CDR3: TGTGCCAGCACCGCCTTTGCCTTTAGCGGGAGGCTGGAGACCCAGTACTTC. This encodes CASTAFAFSGRLETQYF.